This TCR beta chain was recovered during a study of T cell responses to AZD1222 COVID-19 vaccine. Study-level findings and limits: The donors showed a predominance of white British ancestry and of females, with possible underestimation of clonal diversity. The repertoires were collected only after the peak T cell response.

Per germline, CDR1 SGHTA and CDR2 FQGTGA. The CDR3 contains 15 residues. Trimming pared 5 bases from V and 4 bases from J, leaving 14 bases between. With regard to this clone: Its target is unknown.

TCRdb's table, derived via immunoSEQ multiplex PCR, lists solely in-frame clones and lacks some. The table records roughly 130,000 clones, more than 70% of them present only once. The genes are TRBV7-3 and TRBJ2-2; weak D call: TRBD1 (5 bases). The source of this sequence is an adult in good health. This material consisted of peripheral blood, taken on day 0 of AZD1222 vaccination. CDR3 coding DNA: TGTGCCAGCAGCCCTCGTGGGGCCCCCACCGGGGAGCTGTTTTTT. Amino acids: CASSPRGAPTGELFF. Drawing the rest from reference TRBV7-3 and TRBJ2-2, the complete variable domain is GAGVSQTPSNKVTEKGKYVELRCDPISGHTALYWYRQSLGQGPEFLIYFQGTGAADDSGLPNDRFFAVRPEGSVSTLKIQRTERGDSAVYLCASSPRGAPTGELFFGEGSRLTVL.